The 2 T cell receptor beta chains below were found in one sample sequenced in a study of CD8+ T cells in alopecia areata. RNA, once extracted, was reverse transcribed into cDNA for use as the sequencing template. The assay was immunoSEQ multiplex PCR, and TCRdb's table has in-frame clones only and misses some. This sample has 100,000 to 150,000 clones, with 60% to 65% found just once. Treatment meaning: oral pan-JAK inhibitor, 5-10 mg twice daily. Sample: CD4+ T cells sorted from blood, taken at week 4, from a patient treated with tofacitinib. The receptors stem from a human donor with alopecia areata.

This clone was observed once. The CDR3: CASSSGTGAPGELFF. CDR3 nucleotide sequence: TGTGCCAGCAGCTCCGGGACAGGGGCGCCCGGGGAGCTGTTTTTT. The gene calls are TRBV5-6 and TRBJ2-2; 10 nucleotides agree with TRBD1. The CDR3 consists of 15 residues. Looked up from germline, CDR1 is SGHDT and CDR2 is YYEEEE. V gave up 3 bases and J gave up 6 bases; unmatched junction bases: 5.

The rearrangement uses TRBV27 and TRBJ2-3, with 9 bases matching TRBD2. The V and J ends lost 1 base and 2 bases, in that order; junction bases with no gene match: 4. CDR1 MNHEY and CDR2 SMNVEV come from the germline V gene (reference sequence). The CDR3 is 16 amino acids. The CDR3 loop reads CASSLLRLADTDTQYF. Written as DNA, the CDR3 is TGTGCCAGCAGTTTATTGCGACTAGCGGACACAGATACGCAGTATTTT.